One sample yielded the 7 T cell receptor beta chains listed below, sequenced in a study of cytomegalovirus exposure and HLA in healthy donors (dated 2017 in TCRdb). Receptor amplification or capture employed the immunoSEQ multiplex PCR assay. TCRdb took this table from immuneACCESS and kept in-frame rearrangements with V and J called. Such tables lack part of the clones; where checked against another copy, unresolved V genes explain under half of the gap, and the rest is unexplained. For this sample the table gives about 68,000 clones, of which about nine tenths were detected only once. The ten largest clones take up around 3% of the sample. The sequenced material came from PBMCs. The origin of the receptors is a young man in good health and CMV-seronegative.

The rearrangement joins TRBV19 to TRBJ2-6; D perhaps matches TRBD1 (6 bases). The germline gives CDR1 LNHDA, CDR2 SQIVND (reference sequence). This CDR3 is 15 amino acids long. V was pared by 5 bases and J by 2 bases, with 10 bases between. Here the CDR3 reads CASSLRGAGANVLTF. CDR3 bases: TGTGCCAGTAGTCTCAGGGGCGCTGGGGCCAACGTCCTGACTTTC.

The chain couples TRBV28 to TRBJ1-2; D unclear. Germline V gives CDR1 MDHEN, CDR2 SYDVKM. This CDR3 region has 13 residues. With 5 bases removed from V and 8 bases from J, the gap between germline ends came to 15 bases. The CDR3 nucleotides read TGTGCCAGCAGTCCCCCTCGGGGTTCGGGCTACACCTTC. It yields the protein CASSPPRGSGYTF.

In DNA, the CDR3 is TGTGCCAGCAGTCAAATGGGGAGTGAGCAGTTCTTC. Amino acid sequence: CASSQMGSEQFF. V usage is TRBV5-4 and J usage is TRBJ2-1; D perhaps matches TRBD2 (5 bases). The V gene's germline CDR1 is SGHNT and CDR2 YYREEE (reference sequence). V lost 5 bases to trimming and J lost 9 bases, with 12 bases between them. The CDR3 length is 12 residues.

V usage is TRBV1 and J usage is TRBJ2-1; the D segment call TRBD2 is taken from the table without a DNA check. TRBV1 is reported as a pseudogene. The CDR3 covers 16 residues. CDR3: CTSSQDSSGKGNEQFF. CDR3 in DNA: TGCACCAGCAGCCAAGATTCCAGCGGGAAGGGTAATGAGCAGTTCTTC.

The chain joins TRBV7-2 to TRBJ1-1, with D possibly matching TRBD1 (5 bases). With 4 bases removed from V and 3 bases from J, the gap between germline ends came to 12 bases. Germline V gene sequence: CDR1 SGHTA, CDR2 FQGNSA. The CDR3 runs to 14 residues. The CDR3 here is CASSSVGRDTEAFF. CDR3 nucleotide sequence: TGTGCCAGCAGCTCTGTGGGCAGGGACACTGAAGCTTTCTTT.

The rearrangement joins TRBV18 to TRBJ2-5; 7 nucleotides line up with TRBD2. CDR1 KGHSH and CDR2 LQKENI come from the germline V gene. The ends lost 6 bases at V and 5 bases at J; junction bases unmatched: 6. The length of the CDR3 is 13 residues. The CDR3 nucleotides are TGTGCCAGCTCGTACGGGACTATGGAGACCCAGTACTTC. This sequence encodes CASSYGTMETQYF.

The chain has TRBV27 and TRBJ2-1, with TRBD1 matching over 11 bases. The CDR3 covers 15 residues. The ends lost 6 bases at V and 7 bases at J; junction bases unmatched: 8. CDR1 is MNHEY and CDR2 is SMNVEV in the germline V gene (reference sequence). The CDR3 region is CASSRGQGAYNEQFF. Written as DNA, the CDR3 is TGTGCCAGCAGCCGAGGACAGGGGGCGTATAATGAGCAGTTCTTC.